This T cell receptor beta chain was sequenced during a study of T-cell reconstitution after alpha-beta-depleted transplantation in children. Unique molecular identifiers were incorporated when the TCRbeta library was constructed. TCRdb called the PCR reads again in MiXCR, with one record for every CDR3 protein. The sample includes hundreds of thousands of distinct CDR3 sequences, under 15% of them seen just once. From germline, CDR1 is MDHEN and CDR2 SYDVKM. The CDR3 is 13 residues long. The V end lost 7 bases, the J end lost 5 bases, and 11 bases lay between the germline ends. This clonotype was seen ten or more times.

The sample in question was PBMCs, mostly from graft donor cells, obtained 360 days after TCRalphabeta/CD19-depleted stem cell transplant. The gene calls are TRBV28 and TRBJ2-2; D gene uncertain. This TCR was sampled from a male patient under 18 who had a stem cell transplant for acute myeloid leukemia, so the T cells may come from the graft donor. CDR3 sequence: CASTREVTGELFF. CDR3 coding DNA: TGTGCCAGCACTCGAGAAGTGACCGGGGAGCTGTTTTTT.